The 2 T cell receptor beta chains given below trace back to one sample, sequenced in a study of preoperative IRX-2 immunotherapy in early breast cancer. Measured with immunoSEQ multiplex PCR; TCRdb has only the in-frame clones, and not every one. Among approximately 98,000 clones listed, roughly 85% were seen once. Described treatment: preoperative locoregional IRX-2 cytokine immunotherapy. The source material was tumor tissue, sampled after IRX-2 immunotherapy. All receptors derive from a human donor with breast cancer.

This clone came up once. The junction differs from germline at one of its ends, possibly a read error. This chain connects TRBV6-8 to TRBJ2-5; 12 bases agree with TRBD1. The CDR3 is 16 amino acids. In germline, CDR1 is MNHGY, CDR2 SAAAGT. CDR3 sequence: CAISPGTGGVRETQYF. CDR3 DNA sequence: TGTGCCATCAGTCCCGGGACAGGGGGCGTTCGGGAGACCCAGTACTTC.

The V call is TRBV7-6, the J call TRBJ1-2, with TRBD1 identical over 9 bases. The V gene's germline CDR1 is SGHVS and CDR2 FNYEAQ. The V and J ends lost 1 base and 1 base, in that order; junction bases with no gene match: 10. The CDR3 runs to 18 residues. This CDR3 reads CASSLDRTGVGINYGYTF. The CDR3 DNA reads TGTGCCAGCAGCTTAGATAGGACAGGGGTCGGGATTAACTATGGCTACACCTTC.